This section outlines one TCR beta chain sequence together with its context. What antigen it recognizes has not been identified. No base quality values were provided; no much bigger clone lies one nucleotide off. The sample originates from a study of shared T cell receptors in the human thymus (dated by TCRdb to the early 2020s). Looking at the study overall: The study examined how self-reactive, shared T-cell receptor alpha chains are generated in the human thymus.

The library was generated by the immunoSEQ multiplex PCR assay. TCRdb provides this immuneACCESS table in a form limited to in-frame rearrangements. Some clones are lacking; in checked studies, under half of them reflect an unresolved V gene, and why the rest are absent is not known. This sample has hundreds of thousands of clones in its table, and more than 75% of those were observed once. Roughly 0.0086% of the sample is held by the ten biggest clonotypes. Reading the germline V gene (reference sequence) gives CDR1 MNHEY and CDR2 SMNVEV. Trimming takes 4 bases from V and 9 bases from J, and the germline ends sit 22 bases apart. From the cysteine through the phenylalanine, the CDR3 covers 16 amino acids. CDR3 DNA is the only sequence kept; it has 48 bases, read in frame from the first base. The same data also contributed to another study, on human thymus T cells. That second publication adds: In Finland, the donors were immunologically healthy infants who were having open corrective cardiac surgery for congenital heart defects. The thymus tissue came from surgical resects taken out during corrective cardiac surgery. V and J gene segment usage appeared biased in both thymic and peripheral blood repertoires. The related research reported highly overlapping thymic TCR repertoires among unrelated individuals. TCR alpha and beta repertoires from about eight infant thymus samples and a few related peripheral blood samples were characterized in the study. Donor ages ranged from about 6 to 250 days, and the cohort comprised roughly six male and two female infants. Thymocytes were freed from the tissue by mechanical means and kept at -70 degrees C as pellets of roughly 8.5-31 million cells. A QIAsymphony instrument was used to extract genomic DNA from frozen cell pellets. Using the immunoSEQ multiplex PCR assay, the TCRB and TCRAD loci were amplified from a standardized quantity of quality-controlled genomic DNA. The V(D)J region was spanned by amplicons of a length sufficient to cover the CDR3 and to identify V and J genes. Through the commercial immunoSEQ service, the amplicons were sequenced on an Illumina platform. Corrections for primer bias and sequencing errors followed previously described methods, while TCRAD and TCRB definitions were based on the IMGT database. Analysis of the repertoires was done with immunoSEQ Analyzer 3.0 and VDJTools and included basic statistics, V/J segment usage, diversity estimates, rarefaction and pairwise overlap. Diversity was estimated with Chao1, ChaoE, Efron-Thisted, Shannon and inverse Simpson indices, and also on datasets down-sampled to the smallest sample. For repertoire overlap, CDR3 nucleotide sequence, V gene and J gene had to match strictly, and clustering was done by Jaccard-based multidimensional scaling. On average, thymus samples gave 750,000 to 1,000,000 unique TCRB clonotypes, whereas blood samples gave about 92,000.

The sample comprised thymocytes. The sequence derives from a boy younger than two with a congenital heart defect. Donor details come from another sample of the same person, matched by shared clones. Here the chain combines TRBV27 and TRBJ2-1, with TRBD2 perhaps the D gene, on 5 matching bases. The CDR3 here reads CASSSSVAGERGEQFF. The base sequence is TGTGCCAGCAGTTCCTCGGTAGCAGGAGAACGGGGTGAGCAGTTCTTC.